A single sample gave rise to the 9 T cell receptor beta chains below, sequenced in a study of cytomegalovirus exposure and HLA in healthy donors (dated by TCRdb to about 2017). The library was prepared using the immunoSEQ multiplex PCR assay. The multiplex PCR relied on a mix of 60 forward primers for TCR Vbeta segments and 13 reverse primers for TCR Jbeta segments. The table was pulled from immuneACCESS by TCRdb, which kept in-frame rearrangements only. Such tables lose some clones; where checked, under half of the loss comes from unresolved V genes, and the rest has no known cause. Recorded for this sample are fewer than 250,000 clones; 81% of them occurred a single time. The ten top clones hold 3.4% of the sample. What was sequenced was PBMCs. These receptors were collected from a middle-aged man in good health and CMV-seropositive.

CDR3: CASSLVGANTGELFF. Here the CDR3 DNA reads TGTGCCAGCAGCTTGGTAGGGGCGAACACCGGGGAGCTGTTTTTT. The V call is TRBV5-4, the J call TRBJ2-2; TRBD1 might be the D (5 bases). This CDR3 contains 15 residues. The V gene lost 0 bases and the J gene lost 0 bases, with 6 bases spanning the gap. The germline CDR1 and CDR2 sequences are SGHNT and YYREEE (reference sequence).

The chain recombines TRBV6-5 with TRBJ2-7; 10 positions match TRBD1. The CDR3 consists of 14 residues. With V trimmed by 8 bases and J by 0 bases, 4 bases remained unmatched. Germline loops: CDR1 MNHEY, CDR2 SVGAGI. The CDR3 nucleotides are TGTGCCAGCCGACGGGACAGGGGCTCCTACGAGCAGTACTTC. Protein product: CASRRDRGSYEQYF.

V gene TRBV30 combines with J gene TRBJ2-7; 7 positions match TRBD2. J lost 2 bases, V lost 3 bases, and 4 bases had no gene match. Germline assignment: CDR1 GTSNPN and CDR2 SVGIG (reference sequence). The CDR3 spans 13 residues. CDR3 DNA sequence: TGTGCCTGGAGAGAAGGGACTACCTACGAGCAGTACTTC. It encodes CAWREGTTYEQYF.

This clone was picked up a small number of times. The gene calls are TRBV7-2 and TRBJ2-1, with 7 bases that match TRBD1. The CDR3 is 14 residues long. CDR1 and CDR2 from the germline V gene are SGHTA and FQGNSA. After removal of 4 bases from V and 4 bases from J, the junction contained 4 bases not matched to a gene. CDR3 loop: CASSYRDSYNEQFF. DNA for the CDR3: TGTGCCAGCAGCTACCGGGACAGTTACAATGAGCAGTTCTTC.

This clone has more than one count but fewer than ten. This sequence joins TRBV19 and TRBJ2-1, with unresolved D. CDR3 length: 16 amino acids. Germline CDR1 LNHDA, CDR2 SQIVND (reference sequence). V was shortened by 2 bases and J by 3 bases, with 14 bases between the two germline ends. The CDR3 is CASSITRSVFYNEQFF. CDR3 coding DNA: TGTGCCAGTAGTATAACGAGGTCAGTTTTCTACAATGAGCAGTTCTTC.

This clone was recorded many times. V is TRBV4-2 and J is TRBJ2-7, with D maybe TRBD2 (5 bases). The CDR3 contains 14 residues. Trimming took off 3 bases at V and 3 bases at J, with 12 bases between the two ends. Germline CDR1 is LGHNA and CDR2 is YNFKEQ. CDR3 protein: CASSHRSGSYEQYF. Written as DNA, the CDR3 is TGTGCCAGCAGCCACCGCAGCGGCAGCTACGAGCAGTACTTC.

This clone was seen only a few times. The rearrangement joins TRBV6-5 to TRBJ2-2; 7 nucleotides align to TRBD1. V was pared by 4 bases and J by 4 bases, with 6 bases of the junction left unmatched. Per the germline V gene, CDR1 is MNHEY and CDR2 is SVGAGI. The CDR3 sequence is 15 residues long. CDR3 sequence (DNA): TGTGCCAGCAGTTCGACAGGGCCGGGCACCGGGGAGCTGTTTTTT. It yields the protein CASSSTGPGTGELFF.

This sequence joins TRBV7-2 and TRBJ2-4, with no clear D. This CDR3 has 14 amino acids. Germline CDR1 and CDR2: SGHTA and FQGNSA. V was pared by 7 bases and J by 0 bases, with 10 bases between. DNA of the CDR3: TGTGCCAGCACCTCCCAGATAGCCAAAAACATTCAGTACTTC. It codes for CASTSQIAKNIQYF. Drawing the rest from reference TRBV7-2 and TRBJ2-4, the complete variable domain is GAGVSQSPSNKVTEKGKDVELRCDPISGHTALYWYRQSLGQGLEFLIYFQGNSAPDKSGLPSDRFSAERTGGSVSTLTIQRTQQEDSAVYLCASTSQIAKNIQYFGAGTRLSVL.

The chain is built from TRBV6-5 and TRBJ1-4; 8 bases are a match to TRBD1. The junction had 4 bases not matched to a gene; V was cut back by 4 bases and J by 6 bases. Germline-derived CDR1 and CDR2 are MNHEY and SVGAGI. The CDR3 consists of 14 residues. The CDR3 sequence is CASSSRQGHEKLFF. CDR3 nucleotides: TGTGCCAGCAGTTCCCGACAGGGGCATGAAAAACTGTTTTTT.